Following are 2 T cell receptor beta chains from one sample sequenced in a study of blood T cell repertoires in COVID-19. The table came from immunoSEQ multiplex PCR; TCRdb's copy has only in-frame clones and leaves some out. The sample contains roughly 360,000 clones, roughly 90% of which appear only once. The sequenced sample consisted of PBMCs or T cells enriched from blood (not recorded which). The receptors were gathered from a woman under 40 with acute COVID-19.

This clone has just one count. This chain uses TRBV5-1 with TRBJ2-3, with D unclear. Germline CDR1 SGHRS, CDR2 YFSETQ. The CDR3 sequence is 13 residues long. Trimming left V 1 base short and J 4 bases short, with 7 bases between. The CDR3 sequence is CASSLYTPDTQYF. The DNA of the CDR3 is TGCGCCAGCAGCTTGTACACGCCAGATACGCAGTATTTT.

V and J are TRBV19 and TRBJ1-3; TRBD1 aligns across 7 bases. Germline V gives CDR1 LNHDA, CDR2 SQIVND (reference sequence). V lost 7 bases, J lost 4 bases, and 7 bases stayed unmatched. This CDR3 is built from 14 residues. CDR3 in amino acids: CASTRQGPGNTIYF. CDR3 DNA: TGTGCCAGTACACGACAGGGCCCCGGAAACACCATATATTTT.